One and the same sample provided the 3 T cell receptor beta chains below, sequenced in a study of blood T cell repertoires in COVID-19. Only in-frame clones appear in the TCRdb table, and some are missing; sequencing was by immunoSEQ multiplex PCR. The sample lists about 380,000 clones, approximately 90% occurring once. Sequenced material: PBMCs or T cells enriched from blood (not recorded which). Every receptor here comes from a woman aged 18-29 years who had recovered from COVID-19.

The chain employs TRBV10-1 and TRBJ2-1; maybe TRBD2 (6 bases). The CDR3 totals 17 residues. CDR1 is WNHNN, CDR2 SYGVQD, per germline (reference sequence). V was cut by 0 bases and J by 2 bases, with 14 bases left in between. The CDR3 reads CASSESGRTAAYNEQFF. CDR3 bases: TGCGCCAGCAGTGAGTCTGGGAGGACGGCCGCCTACAATGAGCAGTTCTTC.

The gene calls are TRBV3-1 (or the pseudogene TRBV3-2) and TRBJ2-1, with D maybe TRBD1 (6 bases). The CDR3 sequence is 14 residues long. In germline, CDR1 is LGHDT, CDR2 YNNKEL (reference sequence). With 1 base removed from V and 5 bases from J, the gap between germline ends came to 9 bases. This CDR3 is CASSQGGQNNEQFF. The CDR3 DNA reads TGTGCCAGCAGCCAAGGAGGACAGAACAATGAGCAGTTCTTC.

The V and J genes are TRBV29-1 and TRBJ2-7, with D perhaps matching TRBD2 (6 bases). The V end lost 0 bases, the J end lost 2 bases, and 11 bases lay between the germline ends. This CDR3 region has 14 residues. Germline V gives CDR1 SQVTM, CDR2 ANQGSEA. This CDR3 reads CSVEDRDLPYEQYF. CDR3 nucleotide sequence: TGCAGCGTTGAAGATCGGGACTTACCCTACGAGCAGTACTTC.